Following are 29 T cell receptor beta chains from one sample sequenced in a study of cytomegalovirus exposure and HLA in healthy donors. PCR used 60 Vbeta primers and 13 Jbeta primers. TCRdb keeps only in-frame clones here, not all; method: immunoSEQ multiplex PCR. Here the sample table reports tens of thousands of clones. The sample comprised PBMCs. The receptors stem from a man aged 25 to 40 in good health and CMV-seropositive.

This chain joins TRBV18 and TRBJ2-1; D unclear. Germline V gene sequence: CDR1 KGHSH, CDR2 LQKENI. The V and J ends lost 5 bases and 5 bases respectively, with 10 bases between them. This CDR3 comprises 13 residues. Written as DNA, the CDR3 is TGTGCCAGCTCAGCGACCGAGGACAATGAGCAGTTCTTC. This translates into CASSATEDNEQFF. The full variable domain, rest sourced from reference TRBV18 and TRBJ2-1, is NAGVMQNPRHLVRRRGQEARLRCSPMKGHSHVYWYRQLPEEGLKFMVYLQKENIIDESGMPKERFSAEFPKEGPSILRIQQVVRGDSAAYFCASSATEDNEQFFGPGTRLTVL.

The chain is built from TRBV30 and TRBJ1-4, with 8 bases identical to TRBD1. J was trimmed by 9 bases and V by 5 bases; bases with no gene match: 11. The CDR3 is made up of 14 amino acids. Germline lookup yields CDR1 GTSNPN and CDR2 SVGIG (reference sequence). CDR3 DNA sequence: TGTGCCTGGGGAAATCAGGGGGCGCGTCAAAAACTGTTTTTT. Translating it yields CAWGNQGARQKLFF.

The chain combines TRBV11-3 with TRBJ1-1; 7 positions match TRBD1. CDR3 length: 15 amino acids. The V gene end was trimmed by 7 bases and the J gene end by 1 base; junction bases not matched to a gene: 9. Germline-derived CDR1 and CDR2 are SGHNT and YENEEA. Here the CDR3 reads CASNRQGLSNTEAFF. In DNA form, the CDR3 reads TGTGCCAGCAACCGACAGGGACTCTCGAACACTGAAGCTTTCTTT.

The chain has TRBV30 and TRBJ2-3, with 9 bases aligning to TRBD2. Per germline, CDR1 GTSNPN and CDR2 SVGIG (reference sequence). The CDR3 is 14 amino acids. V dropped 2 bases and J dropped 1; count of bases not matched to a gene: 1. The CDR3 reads CAWSLAGGTDTQYF. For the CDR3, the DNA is TGTGCCTGGAGTTTAGCGGGGGGCACAGATACGCAGTATTTT.

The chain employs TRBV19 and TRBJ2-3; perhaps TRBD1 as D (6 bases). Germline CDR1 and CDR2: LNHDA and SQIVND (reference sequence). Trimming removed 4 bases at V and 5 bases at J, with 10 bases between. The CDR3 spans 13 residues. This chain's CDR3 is CASSTTQGDTQYF. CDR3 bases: TGTGCCAGTAGTACCACACAGGGAGATACGCAGTATTTT.

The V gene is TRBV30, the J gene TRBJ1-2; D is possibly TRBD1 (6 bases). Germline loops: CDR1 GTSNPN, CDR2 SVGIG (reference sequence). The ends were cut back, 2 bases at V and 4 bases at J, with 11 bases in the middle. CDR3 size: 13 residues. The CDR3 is CAWSTGNTYGYTF. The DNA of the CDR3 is TGTGCCTGGAGTACAGGGAATACCTATGGCTACACCTTC.

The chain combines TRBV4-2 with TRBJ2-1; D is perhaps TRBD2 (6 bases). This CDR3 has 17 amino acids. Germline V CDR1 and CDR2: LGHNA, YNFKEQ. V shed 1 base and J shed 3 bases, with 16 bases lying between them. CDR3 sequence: CASSQVVRGHLYNEQFF. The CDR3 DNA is TGTGCCAGCAGCCAAGTGGTGCGGGGCCACCTCTACAATGAGCAGTTCTTC.

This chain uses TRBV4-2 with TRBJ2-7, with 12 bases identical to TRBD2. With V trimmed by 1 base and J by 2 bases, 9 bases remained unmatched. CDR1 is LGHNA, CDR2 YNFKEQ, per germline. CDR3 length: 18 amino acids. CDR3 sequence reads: CASSQASSGGAAAYEQYF. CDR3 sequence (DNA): TGTGCCAGCAGCCAAGCGTCTAGCGGGGGGGCCGCGGCCTACGAGCAGTACTTC.

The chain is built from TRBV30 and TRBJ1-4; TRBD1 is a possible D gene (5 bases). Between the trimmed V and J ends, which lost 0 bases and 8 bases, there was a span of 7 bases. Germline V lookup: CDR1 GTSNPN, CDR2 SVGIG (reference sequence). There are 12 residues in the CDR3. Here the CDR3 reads CAWSVGQEKLFF. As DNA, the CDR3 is TGTGCCTGGAGTGTTGGACAAGAAAAACTGTTTTTT. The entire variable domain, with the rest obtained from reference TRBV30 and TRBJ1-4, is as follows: SQTIHQWPATLVQPVGSPLSLECTVEGTSNPNLYWYRQAAGRGLQLLFYSVGIGQISSEVPQNLSASRPQDRQFILSSKKLLLSDSGFYLCAWSVGQEKLFFGSGTQLSVL.

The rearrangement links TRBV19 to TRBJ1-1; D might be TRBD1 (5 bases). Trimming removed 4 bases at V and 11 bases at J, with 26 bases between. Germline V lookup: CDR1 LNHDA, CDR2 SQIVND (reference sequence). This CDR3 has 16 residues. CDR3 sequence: CASSKGVRPTGTKAFF. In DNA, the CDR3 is TGTGCCAGTAGTAAAGGTGTTAGGCCTACAGGAACGAAGGCTTTCTTT.

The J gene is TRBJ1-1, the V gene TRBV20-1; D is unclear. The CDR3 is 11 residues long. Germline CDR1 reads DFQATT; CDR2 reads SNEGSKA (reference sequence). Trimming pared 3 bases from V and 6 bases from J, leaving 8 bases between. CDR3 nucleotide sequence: TGCAGTGCTAGGTTAGAGTCTGAAGCTTTCTTT. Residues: CSARLESEAFF.

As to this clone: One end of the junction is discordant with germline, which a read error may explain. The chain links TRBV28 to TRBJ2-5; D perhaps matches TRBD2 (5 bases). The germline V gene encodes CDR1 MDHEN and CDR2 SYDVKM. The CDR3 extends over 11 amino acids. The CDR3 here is CASSRAENQYF. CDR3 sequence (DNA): TGTGCCAGCAGTCGAGCGGAGAACCAGTACTTC.

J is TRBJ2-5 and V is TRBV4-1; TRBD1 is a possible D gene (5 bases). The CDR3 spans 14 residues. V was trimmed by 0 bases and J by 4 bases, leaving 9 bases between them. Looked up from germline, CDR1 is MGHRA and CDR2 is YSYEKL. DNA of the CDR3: TGCGCCAGCAGCCAAGACAGGGTCCGAGAGACCCAGTACTTC. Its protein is CASSQDRVRETQYF.

CDR3 loop: CAISVSQGARVGHLDTEAFF. CDR3 bases: TGTGCCATCAGTGTAAGTCAGGGGGCGCGGGTAGGCCATTTGGACACTGAAGCTTTCTTT. The V and J genes are TRBV10-3 and TRBJ1-1, with 8 bases lining up with TRBD1. The CDR3 totals 20 residues. The ends lost 4 bases at V and 3 bases at J; junction bases unmatched: 22. Germline V gene lookup returns CDR1 ENHRY and CDR2 SYGVKD.

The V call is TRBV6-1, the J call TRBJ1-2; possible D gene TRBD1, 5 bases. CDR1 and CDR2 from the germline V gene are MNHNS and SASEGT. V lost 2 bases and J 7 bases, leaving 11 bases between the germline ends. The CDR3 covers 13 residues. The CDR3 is CASSESLRGGYTF. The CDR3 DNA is TGTGCCAGCAGTGAATCCTTAAGGGGTGGCTACACCTTC.

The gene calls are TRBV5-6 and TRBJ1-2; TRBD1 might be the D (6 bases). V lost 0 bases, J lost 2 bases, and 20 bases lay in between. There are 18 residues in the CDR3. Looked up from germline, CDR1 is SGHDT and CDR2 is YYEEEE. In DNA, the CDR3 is TGTGCCAGCAGCTTGGAAGATGGGACACCTGGGGGAAACTATGGCTACACCTTC. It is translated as CASSLEDGTPGGNYGYTF.

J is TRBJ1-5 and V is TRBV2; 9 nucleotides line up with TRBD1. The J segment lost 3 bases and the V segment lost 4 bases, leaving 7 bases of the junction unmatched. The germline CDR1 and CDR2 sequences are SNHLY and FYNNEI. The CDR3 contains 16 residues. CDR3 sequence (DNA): TGTGCCAGCAGTGGACACAGGGGGCTCCCCAATCAGCCCCAGCATTTT. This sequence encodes CASSGHRGLPNQPQHF.

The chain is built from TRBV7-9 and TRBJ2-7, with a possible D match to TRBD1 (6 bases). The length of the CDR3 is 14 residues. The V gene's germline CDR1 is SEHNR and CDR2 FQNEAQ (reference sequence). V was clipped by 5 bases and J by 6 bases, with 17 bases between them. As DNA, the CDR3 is TGTGCCAGCAGCACACCCGGGACATACATCGAGCAGTACTTC. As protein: CASSTPGTYIEQYF.

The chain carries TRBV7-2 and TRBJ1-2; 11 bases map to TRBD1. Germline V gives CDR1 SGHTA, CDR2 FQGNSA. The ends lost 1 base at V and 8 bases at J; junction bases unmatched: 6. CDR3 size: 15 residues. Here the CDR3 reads CASSLVGTGGRGYTF. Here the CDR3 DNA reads TGTGCCAGCAGCTTAGTCGGGACAGGGGGTCGGGGCTACACCTTC.

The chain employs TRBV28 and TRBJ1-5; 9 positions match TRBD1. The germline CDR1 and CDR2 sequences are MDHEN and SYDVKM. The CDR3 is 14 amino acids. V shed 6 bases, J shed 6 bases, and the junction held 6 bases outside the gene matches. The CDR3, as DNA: TGTGCCAGCAGGGCAACAGGGGGCAGTCAGCCCCAGCATTTT. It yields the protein CASRATGGSQPQHF. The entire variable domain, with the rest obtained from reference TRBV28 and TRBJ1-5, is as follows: DVKVTQSSRYLVKRTGEKVFLECVQDMDHENMFWYRQDPGLGLRLIYFSYDVKMKEKGDIPEGYSVSREKKERFSLILESASTNQTSMYLCASRATGGSQPQHFGDGTRLSIL.

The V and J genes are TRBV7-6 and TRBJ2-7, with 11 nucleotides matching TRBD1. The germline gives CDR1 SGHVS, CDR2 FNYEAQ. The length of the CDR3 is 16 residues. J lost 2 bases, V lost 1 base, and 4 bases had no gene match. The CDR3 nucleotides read TGTGCCAGCAGCTTAGGCGGACAGGGGGCAGCCTACGAGCAGTACTTC. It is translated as CASSLGGQGAAYEQYF.

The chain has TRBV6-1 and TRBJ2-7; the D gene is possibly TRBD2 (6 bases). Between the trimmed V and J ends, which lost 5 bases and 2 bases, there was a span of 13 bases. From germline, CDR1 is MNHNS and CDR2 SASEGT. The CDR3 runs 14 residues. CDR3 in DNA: TGTGCCAGCAGTTATTCGCGGACTACCTACGAGCAGTACTTC. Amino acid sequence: CASSYSRTTYEQYF.

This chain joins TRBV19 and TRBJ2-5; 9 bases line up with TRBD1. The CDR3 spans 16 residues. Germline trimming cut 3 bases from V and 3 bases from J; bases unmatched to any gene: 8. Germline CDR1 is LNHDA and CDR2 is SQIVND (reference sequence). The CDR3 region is CASSMRGQGGEETQYF. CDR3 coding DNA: TGTGCCAGTAGTATGAGGGGACAGGGAGGGGAAGAGACCCAGTACTTC.

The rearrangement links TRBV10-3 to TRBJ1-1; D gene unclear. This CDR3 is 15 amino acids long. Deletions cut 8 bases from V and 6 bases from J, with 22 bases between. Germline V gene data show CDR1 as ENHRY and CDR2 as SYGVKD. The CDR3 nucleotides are TGTGCCATCTCCAGCGAGATTCTCCTAGCTGCTGAAGCTTTCTTT. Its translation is CAISSEILLAAEAFF.

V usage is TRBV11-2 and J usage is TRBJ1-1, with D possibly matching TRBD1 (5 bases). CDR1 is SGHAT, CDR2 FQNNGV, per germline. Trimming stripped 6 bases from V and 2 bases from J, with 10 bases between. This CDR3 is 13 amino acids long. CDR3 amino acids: CASSLGLNTEAFF. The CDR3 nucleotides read TGTGCCAGCAGTCTGGGACTTAACACTGAAGCTTTCTTT.

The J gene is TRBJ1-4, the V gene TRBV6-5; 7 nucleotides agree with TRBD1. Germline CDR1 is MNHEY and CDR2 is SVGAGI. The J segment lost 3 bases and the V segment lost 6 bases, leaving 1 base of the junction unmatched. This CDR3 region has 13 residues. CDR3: CASRDRPNEKLFF. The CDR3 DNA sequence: TGTGCCAGCAGGGACAGGCCTAATGAAAAACTGTTTTTT.

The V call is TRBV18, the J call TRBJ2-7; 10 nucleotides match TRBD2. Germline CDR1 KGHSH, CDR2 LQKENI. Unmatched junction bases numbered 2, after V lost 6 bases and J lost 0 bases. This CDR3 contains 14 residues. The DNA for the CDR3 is TGTGCCAGCTCGCCTAGCGGGGGCTCCTACGAGCAGTACTTC. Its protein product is CASSPSGGSYEQYF.

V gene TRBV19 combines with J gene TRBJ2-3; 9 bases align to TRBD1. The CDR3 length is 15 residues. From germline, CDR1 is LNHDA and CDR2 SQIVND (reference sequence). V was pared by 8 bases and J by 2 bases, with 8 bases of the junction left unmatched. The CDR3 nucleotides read TGTGCCAGTCGGGGACAGGGTACAAACACAGATACGCAGTATTTT. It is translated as CASRGQGTNTDTQYF.

As DNA, the CDR3 is TGTGCCAGCAGCAGTATCAGGGCTGATGGCTACACCTTC. Encoded protein: CASSSIRADGYTF. The chain links TRBV5-6 to TRBJ1-2, with a possible D match to TRBD1 (5 bases). This CDR3 is 13 amino acids long. Between the trimmed V and J ends, which lost 4 bases and 6 bases, there was a span of 13 bases. CDR1 is SGHDT and CDR2 is YYEEEE in the germline V gene.